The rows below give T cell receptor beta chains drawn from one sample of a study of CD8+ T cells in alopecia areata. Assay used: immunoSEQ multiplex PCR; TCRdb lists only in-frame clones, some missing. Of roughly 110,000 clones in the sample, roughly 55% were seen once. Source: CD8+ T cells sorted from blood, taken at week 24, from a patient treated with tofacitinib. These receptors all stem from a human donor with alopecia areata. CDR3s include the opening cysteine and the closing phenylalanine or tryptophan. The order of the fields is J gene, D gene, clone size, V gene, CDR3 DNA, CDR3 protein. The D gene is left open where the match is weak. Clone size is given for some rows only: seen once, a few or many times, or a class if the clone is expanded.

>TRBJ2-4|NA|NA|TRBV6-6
TGTGCCACCCTTGGGGGGAGGAATCAGTACTTC
CATLGGRNQYF
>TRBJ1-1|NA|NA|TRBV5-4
TGTGCCAGCAGCTTGGGGGGGCAGGGCACTGAAGCTTTCTTT
CASSLGGQGTEAFF
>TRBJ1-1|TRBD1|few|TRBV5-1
TGCGCCAGCAGCTCTACAGGGGGCCGTGGGTACACTGAAGCTTTCTTT
CASSSTGGRGYTEAFF
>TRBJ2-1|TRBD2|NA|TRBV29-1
TGCAGCGTTGCCGGGGGGAAATACAATGAGCAGTTCTTC
CSVAGGKYNEQFF
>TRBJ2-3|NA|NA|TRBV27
TGTGCCAGCAGTTTTATCTCAGGGGAGACAGATACGCAGTATTTT
CASSFISGETDTQYF
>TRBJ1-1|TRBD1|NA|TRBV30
TGTGCCTGGAGCCAGGACAGGGACACTGAAGCTTTCTTT
CAWSQDRDTEAFF
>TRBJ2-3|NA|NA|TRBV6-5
TGTGCCAGCAGTTACACGGCAGAGGGAGATACGCAGTATTTT
CASSYTAEGDTQYF
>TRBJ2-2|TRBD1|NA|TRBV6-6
TGTGCCAGCAGCCCCCGGACAGGAAACACCGGGGAGCTGTTTTTT
CASSPRTGNTGELFF
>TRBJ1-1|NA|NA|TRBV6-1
TGTGCCAGCAGTGAAGAAAGGGGTTGGACTGAAGCTTTCTTT
CASSEERGWTEAFF
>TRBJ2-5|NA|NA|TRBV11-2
TGTGCCAGCAGCACGGGAACAGACAGGCGGGGGGAGACCCAGTACTTC
CASSTGTDRRGETQYF
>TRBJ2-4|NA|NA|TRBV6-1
TGTGCCAGCAGTGAAAGGGTGGGCAGAATGGACATTCAGTACTTC
CASSERVGRMDIQYF
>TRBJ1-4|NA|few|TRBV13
TGTGCCAGCAGCTTCTCCACCGGAGATGAAAAACTGTTTTTT
CASSFSTGDEKLFF
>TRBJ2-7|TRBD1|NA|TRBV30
TGTGCCTGGAGTGTCCTGACAGGGCAGGAGCAGTACTTC
CAWSVLTGQEQYF
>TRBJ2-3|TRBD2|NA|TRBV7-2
TGTGCCAGCGAGCGGGGGGGCCCAGATACGCAGTATTTT
CASERGGPDTQYF
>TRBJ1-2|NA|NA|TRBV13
TGTGCCAGCAGCCCCGTAAAAGATCCGACAGGAAGCAACTATGGCTACACCTTC
CASSPVKDPTGSNYGYTF
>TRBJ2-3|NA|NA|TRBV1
TGCACCAGCAGCCAAGAAGGGACTCCGGCGCAGTATTTT
CTSSQEGTPAQYF
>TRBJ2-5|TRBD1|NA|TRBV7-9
TGTGCCAGCAGCATACAGGGGTTATGGACCCAGTACTTC
CASSIQGLWTQYF
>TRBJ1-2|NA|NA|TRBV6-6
TGTGCCAGCAACGCGGACTATGGCTACACCTTC
CASNADYGYTF
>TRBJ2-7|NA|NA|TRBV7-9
TGTGCCAGCAGCTTAGTGGGGCAGAAAAACGAGCAGTACTTC
CASSLVGQKNEQYF
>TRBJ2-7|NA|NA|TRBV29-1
TGCAGCGTTGAAGATCCAGGGAGAAGTACCTACGAGCAGTACTTC
CSVEDPGRSTYEQYF